This TCR beta chain is from a study of Graves' ophthalmopathy and Graves' hyperthyroidism (dated by TCRdb to 2016 to 2019). Regarding the study in general: A patient counted as having stable hyperthyroidism if there was no progression to ophthalmopathy within 18 months of follow-up. In total, 135 blood samples were TCR-sequenced: roughly 45 ophthalmopathy, under 85 hyperthyroidism and approximately 17 hyperthyroidism-to-ophthalmopathy patients. The study used TCR beta repertoire signatures to distinguish Graves' ophthalmopathy from Graves' hyperthyroidism and to predict progression to ophthalmopathy. Following sampling, methimazole starting at 30 mg daily was administered to hyperthyroidism patients, and high-dose intravenous methylprednisolone was administered to ophthalmopathy patients. A discovery set of about a hundred patients (around 44 ophthalmopathy, 57 stable hyperthyroidism) was enrolled to explore V-J signatures distinguishing ophthalmopathy from hyperthyroidism. In over five hyperthyroidism patients, T-cell repertoires of thyroid tissue and blood were compared. An independent validation cohort comprised some 19 hyperthyroidism patients and over 15 patients who later progressed from hyperthyroidism to ophthalmopathy.

For repertoire sequencing, the TCR beta CDR3 regions were amplified from RNA transcripts. The first round was an RT-PCR using HTBI primers with the Qiagen OneStep RT-PCR kit, and this first round was followed by a second-round multiplex PCR, then size selection and purification. Libraries were sequenced paired-end with 100 bp reads on an Illumina HiSeq2000. The published analysis was carried out like this. Reads were processed with SOAPnuke, discarding reads with adapters, uncalled bases, mean Phred below 15, or no exact constant-primer or identifier match. COPE v1.2.5 was used to merge the high-quality paired reads. Unique nucleotide sequences were defined as clonotypes and aligned to IMGT TRB V, D and J references using MiTCR v1.1. The analysis was limited to V-J combinations with a frequency above 0.0001, which together covered 99% to 99.2% of repertoires. For each V-J combination, a TCR clonal expansion and chaos score was defined as F50 clonal expansion divided by the chaos observed in the TCRdist matrix. Features were reduced by Welch's t-statistics and random forest to around 13 V-J combinations, which fed a naive Bayes classifier. The similarity between thyroid and blood repertoires was quantified using the Morisita-Horn index. Using fastp trimming at Q25 and MiXCR clonotype assembly, TCRdb reanalyzed the public sequencing data and kept in-frame beta chains. Each CDR3 protein appears once, grouped with its most common genes and DNA. These V and J calls derive from TCRdb rather than the authors' analysis. This sample lists around 1,000,000 distinct CDR3 sequences; roughly 35% were detected once. The ten top clones hold more than 9.5% of the sample.

Results and caveats for the whole study, not just this receptor: No statistical method was used to predetermine the sample size, and group allocation was not hidden from the investigators. In cross-validation, the 13-signature model distinguished ophthalmopathy from stable hyperthyroidism with nearly 90% sensitivity and nearly 82% specificity, and in the test set the corresponding values were roughly 80% and 76%. Most expanded thyroid clonotypes with frequency above 0.001 were also detected in blood, suggesting blood repertoires may reflect the thyroid immune response. In validation, the model predicted ophthalmopathy progression with 55% to 71% sensitivity and about 73% specificity; 12 predicted patients were CT-confirmed with GO in a median of about 6.1 months.

Points on this clonotype: Which antigen it targets is not known. No qualities accompany the bases; no much larger clone lies one base away.

The hyperthyroidism patients were 18 to 65 years old and newly diagnosed, with a disease duration of less than 2 months. Anyone with other autoimmune diseases, uncontrolled infections, pregnancy or lactation was excluded from the study. Clinical symptoms, serum thyroxine, TRAb, thyroid ultrasound and orbital computed tomography were used for diagnosis. Total RNA was extracted using Trizol reagent, and RNA quality was checked on an Agilent 2100 Bioanalyzer. CDR1 and CDR2 (SGHDN, FVKESK) derive from the germline V gene. The CDR3 goes from the cysteine to the phenylalanine over 14 residues. The retained sequence is limited to the CDR3, 42 bases, with the frame set at the first base. V is pared back by 8 bases and J by 5 bases, with 19 bases lying between the germline termini.

This TCR derives from an adult man with Graves' hyperthyroidism. The sample consisted of peripheral blood or thyroid tissue (not recorded which). The rearrangement combines TRBV14 with TRBJ2-7; perhaps TRBD1 is the D gene, with 6 bases matching. Here is the DNA: TGTGCCAGCTCACCGGGCAGGGGACATAACGAGCAGTACTTC. Translation gives CASSPGRGHNEQYF.